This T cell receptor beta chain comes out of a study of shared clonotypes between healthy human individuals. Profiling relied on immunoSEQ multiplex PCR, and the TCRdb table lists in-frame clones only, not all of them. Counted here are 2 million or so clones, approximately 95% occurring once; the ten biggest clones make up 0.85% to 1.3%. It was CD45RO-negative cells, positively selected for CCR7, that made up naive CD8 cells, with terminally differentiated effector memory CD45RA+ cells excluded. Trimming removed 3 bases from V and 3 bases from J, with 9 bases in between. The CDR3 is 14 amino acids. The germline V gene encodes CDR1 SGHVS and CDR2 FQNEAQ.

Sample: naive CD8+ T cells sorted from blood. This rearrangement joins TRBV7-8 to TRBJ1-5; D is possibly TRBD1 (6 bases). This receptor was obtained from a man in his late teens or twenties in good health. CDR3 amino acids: CASSFRQVNQPQHF. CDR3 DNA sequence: TGTGCCAGCAGCTTTCGACAGGTCAATCAGCCCCAGCATTTT.